A selection of T cell receptor beta chains follows, all from one sample in a study of T cells in Graves' hyperthyroidism and ophthalmopathy. Via MiXCR, TCRdb re-called the multiplex PCR reads, giving one row per CDR3 protein. The table includes roughly 200,000 distinct CDR3 sequences, less than 20% detected once. Sequenced input: blood. The receptors here all came from a woman in her forties or fifties with Graves' hyperthyroidism. CDR3s leave out the opening cysteine and the closing phenylalanine or tryptophan.

CDR3aa: ASSPRTANFGEQY
j_gene: TRBJ2-7
v_gene: TRBV18

CDR3aa: SASSTNQETQY
j_gene: TRBJ2-5
v_gene: TRBV20-1

CDR3aa: SARVEGRPSYNEQF
j_gene: TRBJ2-1
v_gene: TRBV20-1

CDR3aa: AISDGSGVSSYNEQF
j_gene: TRBJ2-1
v_gene: TRBV10-3

CDR3aa: ASSEYSQGTYEQY
j_gene: TRBJ2-7
v_gene: TRBV25-1

CDR3aa: AISVVSENTEAF
j_gene: TRBJ1-1
v_gene: TRBV10-3

CDR3aa: ASREAGDLSYEQY
j_gene: TRBJ2-7
v_gene: TRBV6-1

CDR3aa: ASSEYQNSPLH
j_gene: TRBJ1-6
v_gene: TRBV6-1

CDR3aa: ASSLGTSGKNEQF
j_gene: TRBJ2-1
v_gene: TRBV2

CDR3aa: SARGFAPSTDTQY
j_gene: TRBJ2-3
v_gene: TRBV20-1

CDR3aa: ASSGTRQGIWGNEQF
j_gene: TRBJ2-1
v_gene: TRBV11-2

CDR3aa: ASSFRFGSSNTGELF
j_gene: TRBJ2-2
v_gene: TRBV27

CDR3aa: ASSLGRGGNQPQH
j_gene: TRBJ1-5
v_gene: TRBV12-3/TRBV12-4

CDR3aa: ASSPRGGVGSPLH
j_gene: TRBJ1-6
v_gene: TRBV12-3/TRBV12-4

CDR3aa: ASSVVGVSSGSTEAF
j_gene: TRBJ1-1
v_gene: TRBV9

CDR3aa: ASRAGGGEKLF
j_gene: TRBJ1-4
v_gene: TRBV12-3/TRBV12-4

CDR3aa: ARTFVGLAGESYNEQF
j_gene: TRBJ2-1
v_gene: TRBV2

CDR3aa: AISGRGTANTEAF
j_gene: TRBJ1-1
v_gene: TRBV10-3

CDR3aa: SAALPGTAYEQY
j_gene: TRBJ2-7
v_gene: TRBV20-1

CDR3aa: SARRGLAPFGEQF
j_gene: TRBJ2-1
v_gene: TRBV29-1

CDR3aa: ASRIQGRSTEAF
j_gene: TRBJ1-1
v_gene: TRBV19

CDR3aa: ASNQGHLNTEAF
j_gene: TRBJ1-1
v_gene: TRBV12-3/TRBV12-4

CDR3aa: ASSQEETGGSPLH
j_gene: TRBJ1-6
v_gene: TRBV4-1

CDR3aa: ASSLTGGANNEQF
j_gene: TRBJ2-1
v_gene: TRBV7-9

CDR3aa: ASSLGGTVKSTEQF
j_gene: TRBJ2-1
v_gene: TRBV12-3/TRBV12-4

CDR3aa: ASSLTQGYSGEQY
j_gene: TRBJ2-7
v_gene: TRBV28

CDR3aa: AISERNPGQGTNEQF
j_gene: TRBJ2-1
v_gene: TRBV10-3

CDR3aa: ASSRDGLSGANVLT
j_gene: TRBJ2-6
v_gene: TRBV28

CDR3aa: ASSTHRVPNQPQH
j_gene: TRBJ1-5
v_gene: TRBV19

CDR3aa: ASLWTSGTANTGELF
j_gene: TRBJ2-2
v_gene: TRBV19

CDR3aa: ASSLEPGGGELF
j_gene: TRBJ2-2
v_gene: TRBV7-2

CDR3aa: AWTPSTDTQY
j_gene: TRBJ2-3
v_gene: TRBV30

CDR3aa: AWRSGTGTDTQY
j_gene: TRBJ2-3
v_gene: TRBV30

CDR3aa: ASSSLGHEQY
j_gene: TRBJ2-7
v_gene: TRBV6-1

CDR3aa: AWSMAGVRDTQY
j_gene: TRBJ2-3
v_gene: TRBV30

CDR3aa: SARISGRETDTQY
j_gene: TRBJ2-3
v_gene: TRBV20-1

CDR3aa: ASSDEAGGNQPQH
j_gene: TRBJ1-5
v_gene: TRBV2

CDR3aa: ASSFRGPTGYEQY
j_gene: TRBJ2-7
v_gene: TRBV7-9

CDR3aa: ASSSSHRDAF
j_gene: TRBJ1-1
v_gene: TRBV6-5

CDR3aa: ASSLEARRTSGSLYEQY
j_gene: TRBJ2-7
v_gene: TRBV11-2

CDR3aa: ASSSRDYGEQPQH
j_gene: TRBJ1-5
v_gene: TRBV12-3/TRBV12-4

CDR3aa: ASSLVADIGGELF
j_gene: TRBJ2-2
v_gene: TRBV11-2

CDR3aa: ASSRGGTQPQH
j_gene: TRBJ1-5
v_gene: TRBV3-1

CDR3aa: ASSEAATSGRAVNEQF
j_gene: TRBJ2-1
v_gene: TRBV2

CDR3aa: ASSSGLAAQETQY
j_gene: TRBJ2-5
v_gene: TRBV5-1

CDR3aa: ASSFVPREQAGELF
j_gene: TRBJ2-2
v_gene: TRBV7-2

CDR3aa: ASREQGAEAF
j_gene: TRBJ1-1
v_gene: TRBV6-2/TRBV6-3

CDR3aa: ASSLMREGANVLT
j_gene: TRBJ2-6
v_gene: TRBV6-1